Reported below is one T cell receptor (beta chain). Trimming took off 4 bases at V and 3 bases at J, with 16 bases between the two ends. CDR3 size: 16 residues. Germline CDR1 MNHEY, CDR2 SVGAGI. These data are taken from a study of blood T cell repertoires in COVID-19. Background on the study: There were acute and convalescent COVID-19 samples, and they came from the United States, Italy and Spain. Sources were T cells, B-cell-depleted T cells, or PBMCs; the material itself was cDNA or gDNA.

How the authors handled the data: Estimates of nucleated cell counts were drawn from the amplification of reference gene primers. TCRdb's table, derived via immunoSEQ multiplex PCR, lists solely in-frame clones and lacks some. Clone size and the V and J calls come from that table; the DNA yielded D and trimming. This sample has about 23,000 clones, with approximately 92% found just once. V gene TRBV6-5 combines with J gene TRBJ1-5; D is unclear. The receptor comes from a human donor in a cohort sampled during active COVID-19. Sequenced material: peripheral blood. CDR3 region: CASSSLEKGNNQPQHF. The CDR3 region has the DNA TGTGCCAGCAGTTCCCTGGAGAAAGGAAACAATCAGCCCCAGCATTTT.